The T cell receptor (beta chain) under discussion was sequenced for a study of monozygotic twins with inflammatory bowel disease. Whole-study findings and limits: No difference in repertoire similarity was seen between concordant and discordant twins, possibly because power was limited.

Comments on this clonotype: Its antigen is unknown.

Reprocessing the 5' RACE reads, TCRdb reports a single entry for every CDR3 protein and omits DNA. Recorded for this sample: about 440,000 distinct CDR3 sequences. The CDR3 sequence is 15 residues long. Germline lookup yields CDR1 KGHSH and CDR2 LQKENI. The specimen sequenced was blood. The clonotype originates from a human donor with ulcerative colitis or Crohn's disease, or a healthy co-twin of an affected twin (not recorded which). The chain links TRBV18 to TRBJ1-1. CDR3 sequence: CASSPPSGFNTEAFF.